This is a list of T cell receptor beta chains from one sample in a study of blood T cell repertoires in COVID-19. Libraries were prepared by immunoSEQ multiplex PCR; TCRdb keeps only in-frame clonotypes and omits some of them. Seen here are some 150,000 clones, about 86% observed once, and the top ten hold approximately 8%. Sequencing input: peripheral blood. The receptors here all came from a woman in her fifties or sixties with acute or convalescent COVID-19. CDR3s include the opening cysteine and the closing phenylalanine or tryptophan. The D gene is left open where the match is weak. For some rows the clone size is stated as once, few or many, or as a class when expanded; others skip it.

TRBJ2-1	TRBD1	NA	TRBV5-5	TGTGCCAGCAGCTACACGACAGGGATTGGGGACAATGAGCAGTTCTTC	CASSYTTGIGDNEQFF
TRBJ2-2	NA	NA	TRBV5-1	TGCGCCAGCAGCCCCACCCAGGGTGGCGGGGAGCTGTTTTTT	CASSPTQGGGELFF
TRBJ1-4	NA	NA	TRBV27	TGTGCCAGCAGCCTATGGGGTCGACAGGTGTTTGGTGAAAAACTGTTTTTT	CASSLWGRQVFGEKLFF
TRBJ2-1	TRBD2	NA	TRBV28	TGTGCCAGCAGTTTGCCAGCACTAGCGGGGGGGCGTGAGCAGTTCTTC	CASSLPALAGGREQFF
TRBJ2-1	NA	NA	TRBV2	TGTGCCAGCATCGGCAATGAGCAGTTCTTC	CASIGNEQFF
TRBJ2-5	NA	NA	TRBV5-1	TGCGCCAGCCGTGGAAGGGGAGAGACCCAGTACTTC	CASRGRGETQYF
TRBJ2-5	TRBD2	NA	TRBV24-1	TGTGCCACCAGTGATCCGAGCGGGGGGGCCGGAGAGACCCAGTACTTC	CATSDPSGGAGETQYF
TRBJ2-6	NA	NA	TRBV7-2	TGTGCCAGCAGCTTAGTAAGAGGGCCTGGGGCCAACGTCCTGACTTTC	CASSLVRGPGANVLTF
TRBJ1-3	NA	once	TRBV7-8	TGTGCCAGCAGCCCCGTCGGGGGAGCCGGAAACACCATATATTTT	CASSPVGGAGNTIYF
TRBJ2-2	TRBD1	NA	TRBV5-1	TGCGCCAGCAGCACCCCTCAGGGGGCCGGCGGGGAGCTGTTTTTT	CASSTPQGAGGELFF
TRBJ1-6	NA	NA	TRBV6-5	TGTGCCAGCAGTCTCAGGGGCCGGGGATCACCCCTCCACTTT	CASSLRGRGSPLHF
TRBJ2-7	TRBD1	NA	TRBV10-3	TGTGCCATCAAACCGGGACAGGGCTACGAGCAGTACTTC	CAIKPGQGYEQYF
TRBJ1-2	TRBD1	NA	TRBV5-4	TGTGCCAGCAGCCTGGAACAGGGGAGAAATGGCTACACCTTC	CASSLEQGRNGYTF
TRBJ2-4	NA	NA	TRBV9	TGTGCCAGCAGCGTAGATCCTCCTACAGGAACCAAAAACATTCAGTACTTC	CASSVDPPTGTKNIQYF
TRBJ2-3	NA	NA	TRBV6-1	TGTGCCAGCAGTGAGATAATGACTAGAGGAGGAGATACGCAGTATTTT	CASSEIMTRGGDTQYF
TRBJ2-3	TRBD1	NA	TRBV29-1	TGCAGCGCTAGACCGGGACAGGGGCCGTCTAGCACAGATACGCAGTATTTT	CSARPGQGPSSTDTQYF
TRBJ2-4	TRBD2	NA	TRBV7-2	TGTGCCAGCAGCTTGCCGGGGGGAGCCAAAAACATTCAGTACTTC	CASSLPGGAKNIQYF
TRBJ2-5	TRBD2	NA	TRBV9	TGTGCCAGCAGCGTGAGTGCGGGGGGGTTAGAGACCCAGTACTTC	CASSVSAGGLETQYF
TRBJ2-5	TRBD2	NA	TRBV11-3	TGTGCCAGCAGCTTGGTAGCGGGGGGAACCCAAGAGACCCAGTACTTC	CASSLVAGGTQETQYF
TRBJ2-7	NA	NA	TRBV7-9	TGTGCCAGCAGCTGGATGGACAGATCTACCTACGAGCAGTACTTC	CASSWMDRSTYEQYF
TRBJ1-5	NA	once	TRBV6-1	TGTGCCAGCAGTGAGTTTTACTTCCTCAATCAGCCCCAGCATTTT	CASSEFYFLNQPQHF
TRBJ1-1	TRBD1	NA	TRBV28	TGTGCCAGCAGCCCGAGACAGGGGTCTCGGAACACTGAAGCTTTCTTT	CASSPRQGSRNTEAFF
TRBJ2-5	TRBD1	once	TRBV7-6	TGTGCCAGCAGCCGACAGGGGGGCTCCCAAGAGACCCAGTACTTC	CASSRQGGSQETQYF
TRBJ2-2	TRBD1	NA	TRBV24-1	TGTGCCACCAGTGATTTGACAGGGGGCGTCGCGAACACCGGGGAGCTGTTTTTT	CATSDLTGGVANTGELFF
TRBJ2-5	NA	NA	TRBV9	TGTGCCAGCAGCGTAGTGGGCATCGAAACCCAGTACTTC	CASSVVGIETQYF
TRBJ2-1	TRBD1	many	TRBV18	TGTGCCAGCTCGCCGGGACAGGGGGCGTACAATGAGCAGTTCTTC	CASSPGQGAYNEQFF
TRBJ1-2	TRBD1	NA	TRBV6-4	TGTGCCAGCAGTGAAGTATTTTTTGGGACAGGGATTAACTATGGCTACACCTTC	CASSEVFFGTGINYGYTF
TRBJ1-6	NA	NA	TRBV2	TGTGCCAGCAGTGTGGTTAGAACTTATAATTCACCCCTCCACTTT	CASSVVRTYNSPLHF